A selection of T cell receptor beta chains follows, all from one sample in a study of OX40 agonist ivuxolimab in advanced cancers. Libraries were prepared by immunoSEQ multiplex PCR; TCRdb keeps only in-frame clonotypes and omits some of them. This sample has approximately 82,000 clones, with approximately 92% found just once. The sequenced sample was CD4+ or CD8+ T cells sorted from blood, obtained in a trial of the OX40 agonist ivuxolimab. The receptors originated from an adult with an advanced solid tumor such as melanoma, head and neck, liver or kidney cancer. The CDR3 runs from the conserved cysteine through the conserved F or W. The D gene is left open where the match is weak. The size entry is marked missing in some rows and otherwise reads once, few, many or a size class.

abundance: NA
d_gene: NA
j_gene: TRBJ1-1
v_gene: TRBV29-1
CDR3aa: CSVEQGGTEAFF
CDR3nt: TGCAGCGTTGAACAGGGCGGCACTGAAGCTTTCTTT

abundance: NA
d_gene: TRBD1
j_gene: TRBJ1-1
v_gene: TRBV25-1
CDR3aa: CASTGQGGGEAFF
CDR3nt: TGTGCCAGCACCGGACAGGGGGGCGGTGAAGCTTTCTTT

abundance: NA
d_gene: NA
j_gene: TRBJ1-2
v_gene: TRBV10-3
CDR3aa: CASSAPGSLNNDGYTF
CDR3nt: TGTGCCAGTTCGGCCCCCGGGAGCTTGAATAATGATGGCTACACCTTC

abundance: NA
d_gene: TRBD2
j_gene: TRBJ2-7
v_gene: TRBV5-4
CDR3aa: CASSSLAGASHEQYF
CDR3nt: TGTGCCAGCAGCTCGCTAGCGGGGGCCTCCCACGAGCAGTACTTC

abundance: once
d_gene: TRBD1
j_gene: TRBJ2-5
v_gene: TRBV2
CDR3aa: CASYTGTGTQETQYF
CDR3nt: TGTGCCAGCTATACAGGGACAGGGACACAAGAGACCCAGTACTTC

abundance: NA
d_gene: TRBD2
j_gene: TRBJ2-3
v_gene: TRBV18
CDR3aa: CASSPNTGASGRIAQYF
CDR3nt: TGTGCCAGCTCACCAAATACGGGAGCTAGCGGGAGAATAGCGCAGTATTTT

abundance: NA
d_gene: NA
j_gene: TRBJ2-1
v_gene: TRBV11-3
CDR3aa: CASTSPDNYNEQFF
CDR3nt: TGTGCCAGCACCTCGCCGGACAACTACAATGAGCAGTTCTTC

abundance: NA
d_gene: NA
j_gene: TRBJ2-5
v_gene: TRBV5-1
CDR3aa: CASNGFLQETQYF
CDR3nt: TGCGCCAGCAATGGGTTCCTCCAAGAGACCCAGTACTTC

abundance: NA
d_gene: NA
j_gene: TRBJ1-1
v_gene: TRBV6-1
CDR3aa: CASSDLGALNTEAFF
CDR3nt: TGTGCCAGCAGTGATCTCGGGGCACTGAACACTGAAGCTTTCTTT

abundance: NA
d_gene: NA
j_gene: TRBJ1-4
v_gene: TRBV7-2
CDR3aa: CASSLARSDEKLFF
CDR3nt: TGTGCCAGCAGCTTAGCCCGGTCGGATGAAAAACTGTTTTTT

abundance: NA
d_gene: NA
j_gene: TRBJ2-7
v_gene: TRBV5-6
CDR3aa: CASSSRYEQYF
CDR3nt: TGTGCCAGCAGTTCAAGATACGAGCAGTACTTC

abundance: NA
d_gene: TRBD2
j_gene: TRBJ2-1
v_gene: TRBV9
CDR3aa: CASSPRGGSGGNEQFF
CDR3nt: TGTGCCAGCAGCCCCCGGGGGGGTAGCGGGGGGAATGAGCAGTTCTTC

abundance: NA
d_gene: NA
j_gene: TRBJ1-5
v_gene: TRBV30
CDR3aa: CAWSDGSNQPQHF
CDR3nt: TGTGCCTGGAGTGACGGTAGCAATCAGCCCCAGCATTTT

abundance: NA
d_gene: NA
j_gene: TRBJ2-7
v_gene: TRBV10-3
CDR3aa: CASSQGTGSYEQYF
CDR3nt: TGTGCCAGCTCGCAGGGAACCGGTTCCTACGAGCAGTACTTC

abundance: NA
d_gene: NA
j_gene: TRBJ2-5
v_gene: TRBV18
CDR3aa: CASSPNGQEETQYF
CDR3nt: TGTGCCAGCTCACCAAATGGACAAGAAGAGACCCAGTACTTC

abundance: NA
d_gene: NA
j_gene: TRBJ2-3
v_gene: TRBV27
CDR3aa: CASSPGRRTDTQYF
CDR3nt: TGTGCCAGCAGTCCGGGTCGCCGCACAGATACGCAGTATTTT

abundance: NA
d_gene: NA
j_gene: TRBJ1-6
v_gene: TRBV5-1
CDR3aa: CASSLEGGDSPLHF
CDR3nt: TGCGCCAGCAGCTTGGAAGGTGGGGATTCACCCCTCCACTTT

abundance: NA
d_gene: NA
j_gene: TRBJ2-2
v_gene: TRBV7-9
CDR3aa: CASTSSGTNTGELFF
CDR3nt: TGTGCCAGCACCTCCTCCGGGACGAACACCGGGGAGCTGTTTTTT

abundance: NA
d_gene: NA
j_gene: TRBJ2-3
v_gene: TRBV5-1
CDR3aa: CASNAGPSTDTQYF
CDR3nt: TGCGCCAGCAATGCGGGGCCCAGTACAGATACGCAGTATTTT

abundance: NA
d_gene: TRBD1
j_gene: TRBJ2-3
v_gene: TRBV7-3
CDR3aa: CASSLGQGPDTQYF
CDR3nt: TGTGCCAGCAGCTTAGGACAGGGGCCAGATACGCAGTATTTT

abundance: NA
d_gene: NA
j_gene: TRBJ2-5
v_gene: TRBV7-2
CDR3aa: CASSFIGFQETQYF
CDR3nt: TGTGCCAGCAGCTTTATAGGCTTTCAAGAGACCCAGTACTTC

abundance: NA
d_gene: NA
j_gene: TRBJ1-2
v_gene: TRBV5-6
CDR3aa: CASSPLDGGYTF
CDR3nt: TGTGCCAGCAGCCCCCTGGACGGTGGCTACACCTTC